This paragraph reports one T cell receptor beta chain. Its target is unknown. These data originate in a study of blood T cells in healthy people across ages. Points from the study as a whole: A conclusive naive versus antigen-experienced comparison was prevented by the unsorted PBMCs.

Using a J-beta primer mix together with a sample-barcoded 5' primer, a second PCR was run for roughly 6 to 11 cycles. MiXCR, applied by TCRdb to the 5' RACE reads, yields one record per CDR3 protein. The table lists 790,000 or so distinct CDR3 sequences, about half of them singletons. V gave up 11 bases and J gave up 1 base; unmatched junction bases: 16. Per germline, CDR1 SNHLY and CDR2 FYNNEI. The CDR3 is 16 amino acids. V usage is TRBV2 and J usage is TRBJ2-7; 8 positions match TRBD2. Sample: blood. This sequence originates from a man older than 75 in good health. CDR3 nucleotide sequence: TGTGCCGGCAATAATCAGGCGGGAGGAATATCCTACGAGCAGTACTTC. Translating it yields CAGNNQAGGISYEQYF.